Shown below are 31 T cell receptor beta chains from a single sample sequenced in a study of OX40 agonist ivuxolimab in advanced cancers. Here immunoSEQ multiplex PCR was the method, and the copy in TCRdb shows in-frame clones only, minus some. The table lists around 71,000 clones, approximately 78% of them singletons. Sequencing used CD4+ or CD8+ T cells sorted from blood, obtained in a trial of the OX40 agonist ivuxolimab. The receptors were gathered from an adult with an advanced solid tumor such as melanoma, head and neck, liver or kidney cancer.

The CDR3 DNA is TGCAGCGTTGGGTTTGGGGTCACAGAGACCCAGTACTTC. Translation: CSVGFGVTETQYF. The genes are TRBV29-1 and TRBJ2-5; D is undetermined. V was cut by 4 bases and J by 4 bases, with 13 bases left in between. Germline assignment: CDR1 SQVTM and CDR2 ANQGSEA. There are 13 residues in the CDR3.

The chain combines TRBV9 with TRBJ2-7; 12 bases map to TRBD2. The CDR3 contains 16 residues. Germline V gene data show CDR1 as SGDLS and CDR2 as YYNGEE. The J segment lost 3 bases and the V segment lost 2 bases, leaving 6 bases of the junction unmatched. In DNA, the CDR3 is TGTGCCAGCAGCGTCGATACTAGCGGGGGGTACTACGAGCAGTACTTC. Its protein is CASSVDTSGGYYEQYF.

V is TRBV27 and J is TRBJ2-6; possibly TRBD1 for D (7 bases). V was clipped by 6 bases and J by 0 bases, with 15 bases between them. The CDR3 extends over 17 amino acids. Per germline, CDR1 MNHEY and CDR2 SMNVEV (reference sequence). The CDR3 DNA is TGTGCCAGCAGGGAGGGACAGCGGTACTCTGGGGCCAACGTCCTGACTTTC. Amino acids: CASREGQRYSGANVLTF.

This clone showed up just a few times. The gene calls are TRBV7-2 and TRBJ2-7; tentatively, D is TRBD2 (5 bases). CDR1 and CDR2 (germline): SGHTA, FQGNSA. The V gene lost 3 bases and the J gene lost 5 bases, with 14 bases spanning the gap. The CDR3 covers 14 residues. CDR3 region: CASSLGVLIDEQYF. Here the CDR3 DNA reads TGTGCCAGCAGCTTGGGAGTTCTTATTGACGAGCAGTACTTC.

The J gene is TRBJ1-1, the V gene TRBV2; TRBD1 is a possible D gene (6 bases). V shed 11 bases and J shed 5 bases, with 15 bases lying between them. Germline-derived CDR1 and CDR2 are SNHLY and FYNNEI. The CDR3 totals 12 residues. CDR3 amino acids: CAWHREFTEAFF. The CDR3, as DNA: TGTGCCTGGCACAGGGAGTTTACTGAAGCTTTCTTT.

The rearrangement links TRBV7-3 to TRBJ2-2; D uncertain. The CDR3 runs 14 residues. Germline values: CDR1 SGHTA, CDR2 FQGTGA. The V end was cut by 2 bases, the J end by 7 bases, with 11 bases between. The CDR3 is CASSLVQGYGELFF. The CDR3 bases are TGTGCCAGCAGCTTAGTCCAAGGGTACGGGGAGCTGTTTTTT.

This clone was found once. The V and J genes are TRBV7-2 and TRBJ2-3, with 9 bases identical to TRBD1. CDR3 size: 17 residues. Germline V CDR1 and CDR2: SGHTA, FQGNSA. Unmatched junction bases numbered 15, after V lost 10 bases and J lost 1 base. The CDR3 DNA sequence: TGTGCCACGGCTAGACAGGGGGATATGGCGGGCACAGATACGCAGTATTTT. Protein product: CATARQGDMAGTDTQYF.

The chain joins TRBV18 to TRBJ1-1, with 7 bases fitting TRBD1. The CDR3 extends over 16 amino acids. With V trimmed by 8 bases and J by 2 bases, 14 bases remained unmatched. From germline, CDR1 is KGHSH and CDR2 LQKENI. CDR3 nucleotide sequence: TGTGCCAGCCGCCGGGGCACAGGGGCGGTTAACACTGAAGCTTTCTTT. This encodes CASRRGTGAVNTEAFF.

The J gene is TRBJ2-5, the V gene TRBV7-9; D gene uncertain. Germline V lookup: CDR1 SEHNR, CDR2 FQNEAQ (reference sequence). The CDR3 runs to 14 residues. Between the trimmed V and J ends, which lost 5 bases and 5 bases, there was a span of 15 bases. The DNA for the CDR3 is TGTGCCAGCAGCCAGTCACTTCCTGGGGAGACCCAGTACTTC. Encoded protein: CASSQSLPGETQYF.

In this sample, this clone turned up a few times. The chain couples TRBV7-2 to TRBJ2-1; D might be TRBD2 (6 bases). Deletions cut 1 base from V and 7 bases from J, with 11 bases between. Per germline, CDR1 SGHTA and CDR2 FQGNSA. The CDR3 totals 14 residues. In DNA form, the CDR3 reads TGTGCCAGCAGCTTAGAGGGGAGGCAAAATGAGCAGTTCTTC. This codes for CASSLEGRQNEQFF. Variable domain in full (rest from reference TRBV7-2 and TRBJ2-1): GAGVSQSPSNKVTEKGKDVELRCDPISGHTALYWYRQSLGQGLEFLIYFQGNSAPDKSGLPSDRFSAERTGGSVSTLTIQRTQQEDSAVYLCASSLEGRQNEQFFGPGTRLTVL.

V and J are TRBV5-1 and TRBJ1-1; TRBD1 might be the D (6 bases). V was clipped by 7 bases and J by 1 base, with 11 bases between them. This CDR3 region has 13 residues. Germline V gives CDR1 SGHRS, CDR2 YFSETQ. In DNA, the CDR3 is TGCGCCAGCCGACAGGTTACGAACACTGAAGCTTTCTTT. It is translated as CASRQVTNTEAFF.

The chain is built from TRBV5-4 and TRBJ2-3, with 13 bases aligning to TRBD2. Looked up from germline, CDR1 is SGHNT and CDR2 is YYREEE (reference sequence). The V gene end was trimmed by 4 bases and the J gene end by 0 bases; junction bases not matched to a gene: 5. CDR3 length: 17 amino acids. This CDR3 is CASSPGTSGASTDTQYF. In DNA form, the CDR3 reads TGTGCCAGCAGCCCTGGGACTAGCGGGGCTAGCACAGATACGCAGTATTTT.

The V and J genes are TRBV5-1 and TRBJ2-3; 9 bases are a match to TRBD1. Germline assignment: CDR1 SGHRS and CDR2 YFSETQ. The CDR3 consists of 15 residues. Trimming took 3 bases from V and 3 from J; bases not matched to a gene: 5. The CDR3 region is CASSSPDRGTDTQYF. DNA of the CDR3: TGCGCCAGCAGCTCACCGGACAGGGGAACAGATACGCAGTATTTT.

The chain links TRBV13 to TRBJ1-1; the match to TRBD1 covers 7 bases. The V gene's germline CDR1 is PRHDT and CDR2 FYEKMQ (reference sequence). The CDR3 is 17 amino acids. V shed 5 bases, J shed 0 bases, and the junction held 12 bases outside the gene matches. In nucleotides, the CDR3 is TGTGCCAGCAGCATTCTTCTAACGACAGGGTTGAACACTGAAGCTTTCTTT. This codes for CASSILLTTGLNTEAFF. Using reference TRBV13 and TRBJ1-1 for the parts outside the CDR3, the full variable domain is AAGVIQSPRHLIKEKRETATLKCYPIPRHDTVYWYQQGPGQDPQFLISFYEKMQSDKGSIPDRFSAQQFSDYHSELNMSSLELGDSALYFCASSILLTTGLNTEAFFGQGTRLTVV.

The chain employs TRBV19 and TRBJ2-5; D is possibly TRBD1 or TRBD2 (5 bases each). CDR1 is LNHDA and CDR2 is SQIVND in the germline V gene (reference sequence). The V and J ends lost 4 bases and 3 bases respectively, with 9 bases between them. The CDR3 length is 13 residues. CDR3 sequence: CASSRQGEETQYF. CDR3 DNA: TGTGCCAGTAGTAGGCAGGGAGAAGAGACCCAGTACTTC.

The rearrangement links TRBV5-1 to TRBJ1-5; D unresolved. V was clipped by 0 bases and J by 3 bases, with 7 bases between them. Germline V gene data show CDR1 as SGHRS and CDR2 as YFSETQ. This CDR3 has 14 amino acids. DNA for the CDR3: TGCGCCAGCAGCTTGGGGGCAGACAATCAGCCCCAGCATTTT. This encodes CASSLGADNQPQHF.

The chain couples TRBV19 to TRBJ2-5, with D perhaps matching TRBD1 or TRBD2 (5 bases each). The germline gives CDR1 LNHDA, CDR2 SQIVND (reference sequence). There are 15 residues in the CDR3. The V gene lost 0 bases and the J gene lost 5 bases, with 13 bases spanning the gap. DNA of the CDR3: TGTGCCAGTAGTATAGACGGGGCTGGTGGGGAGACCCAGTACTTC. It specifies CASSIDGAGGETQYF.

V and J are TRBV29-1 and TRBJ2-3; D remains ambiguous. V lost 2 bases and J lost 9, with 15 bases in between. CDR3 size: 13 residues. The germline CDR1 and CDR2 sequences are SQVTM and ANQGSEA. The chain's CDR3 is CSVEISLGLTQYF. The CDR3 DNA is TGCAGCGTTGAAATAAGTCTGGGATTGACGCAGTATTTT.

The gene calls are TRBV29-1 and TRBJ2-3, with D possibly matching TRBD1 (5 bases). V was clipped by 4 bases and J by 0 bases, with 11 bases between them. CDR1 is SQVTM, CDR2 ANQGSEA, per germline. The CDR3 has 14 residues. In nucleotides, the CDR3 is TGCAGCGTTGTAATGCAGGGAAGCACAGATACGCAGTATTTT. This codes for CSVVMQGSTDTQYF.

The genes are TRBV18 and TRBJ2-1; D may be TRBD1 (6 bases). This CDR3 region has 14 residues. V gave up 4 bases and J gave up 7 bases, with 14 bases separating them. Germline assignment: CDR1 KGHSH and CDR2 LQKENI. DNA for the CDR3: TGTGCCAGCTCACTTACAGGGAGTGAGAATGAGCAGTTCTTC. Amino acid sequence: CASSLTGSENEQFF.

The rearrangement uses TRBV18 and TRBJ2-3; D is undetermined. Between the trimmed V and J ends, which lost 6 bases and 2 bases, there was a span of 3 bases. The germline CDR1 and CDR2 sequences are KGHSH and LQKENI. The CDR3 extends over 11 amino acids. The CDR3 sequence is CASSTTDTQYF. DNA for the CDR3: TGTGCCAGCTCCACCACAGATACGCAGTATTTT.

The chain joins TRBV4-3 to TRBJ2-5, with 10 positions matching TRBD2. Germline V gene sequence: CDR1 LGHNA, CDR2 YSLEER. The CDR3 covers 18 residues. The V segment lost 4 bases and the J segment 4 bases; nucleotides outside the gene matches: 15. The CDR3 sequence: CASSRVPSSGGLRETQYF. DNA for the CDR3: TGCGCCAGCAGCCGGGTCCCGAGTAGCGGGGGGCTCCGAGAGACCCAGTACTTC.

Worth noting for this clone: A read error may account for a junction end that differs from germline. The genes are TRBV18 and TRBJ1-1; D perhaps matches TRBD1 (6 bases). The CDR3 extends over 13 amino acids. CDR1 is KGHSH, CDR2 LQKENI, per germline. The CDR3 nucleotides read TGTGCCAGCTCACCTGTTAGGGACACCGAAGCTTTCTTT. Protein product: CASSPVRDTEAFF.

The CDR3 DNA is TGCGCCAGCACCGAGACAGGATTTAGCTCCTACGAGCAGTACTTC. Translation: CASTETGFSSYEQYF. The chain couples TRBV5-1 to TRBJ2-7, with D possibly matching TRBD1 (6 bases). Trimming shortened V by 6 bases and J by 0 bases, and 16 bases separated the two germline ends. Germline V gene lookup returns CDR1 SGHRS and CDR2 YFSETQ. This CDR3 is 15 amino acids long.

Only one count was recorded for this clone. The CDR3 reads CASSQGHRASGRADEQFF. The CDR3, as DNA: TGCGCCAGCAGCCAAGGCCACCGGGCTAGCGGGAGGGCCGATGAGCAGTTCTTC. The chain is built from TRBV4-1 and TRBJ2-1; TRBD2 agrees at 12 bases. This CDR3 spans 18 amino acids. Germline CDR1 and CDR2: MGHRA and YSYEKL. J gave up 8 bases and V 1 base, and 12 bases lay outside the gene matches.

The rearrangement links TRBV19 to TRBJ1-5, with 10 bases matching TRBD1. The J segment lost 5 bases and the V segment lost 3 bases, leaving 4 bases of the junction unmatched. CDR1 is LNHDA, CDR2 SQIVND, per germline (reference sequence). The CDR3 is 15 residues long. CDR3 DNA: TGTGCCAGTAGTATTACCGGGACAGGGGATCAGCCCCAGCATTTT. It yields the protein CASSITGTGDQPQHF.

The chain recombines TRBV7-2 with TRBJ2-6, with a possible D match to TRBD1 (5 bases). V lost 1 base, J lost 0 bases, and 13 bases lay in between. The CDR3 is 18 residues long. The V gene's germline CDR1 is SGHTA and CDR2 FQGNSA. In DNA, the CDR3 is TGTGCCAGCAGCTTAGAGGGGCTTATGAACTCTGGGGCCAACGTCCTGACTTTC. Protein sequence: CASSLEGLMNSGANVLTF.

The chain joins TRBV7-9 to TRBJ2-7; 7 positions agree with TRBD1. The ends lost 3 bases at V and 5 bases at J; junction bases unmatched: 7. This CDR3 is built from 14 residues. Germline lookup yields CDR1 SEHNR and CDR2 FQNEAQ (reference sequence). In DNA, the CDR3 is TGTGCCAGCAGCTTGGGACAGACCTTCGACGAGCAGTACTTC. Amino acids: CASSLGQTFDEQYF.

The CDR3 DNA reads TGTGCCTGGAGTCAGCGCCGGACCGGGGAGCTGTTTTTT. It translates to CAWSQRRTGELFF. V usage is TRBV30 and J usage is TRBJ2-2; D is uncertain. This CDR3 contains 13 residues. Trimming removed 2 bases from V and 5 bases from J, with 9 bases in between. The germline gives CDR1 GTSNPN, CDR2 SVGIG (reference sequence). Supplemented by reference TRBV30 and TRBJ2-2, the full variable domain reads SQTIHQWPATLVQPVGSPLSLECTVEGTSNPNLYWYRQAAGRGLQLLFYSVGIGQISSEVPQNLSASRPQDRQFILSSKKLLLSDSGFYLCAWSQRRTGELFFGEGSRLTVL.

This clone was detected once. The J gene is TRBJ2-3, the V gene TRBV4-1, with D perhaps matching TRBD1 or TRBD2 (5 bases each). Trimming pared 3 bases from V and 11 bases from J, leaving 21 bases between. Germline V gene sequence: CDR1 MGHRA, CDR2 YSYEKL. The length of the CDR3 is 15 residues. The CDR3 loop reads CASSHIRDQKRGQYF. CDR3 coding DNA: TGCGCCAGCAGCCATATCCGGGACCAAAAACGGGGGCAGTATTTT.

This chain links TRBV6-6 with TRBJ2-1; no definite D call. Germline CDR1 MNHNY, CDR2 SVGAGI (reference sequence). Trimming removed 5 bases at V and 2 bases at J, with 16 bases between. The CDR3 covers 16 residues. CDR3 protein: CASSPSTNSAYNEQFF. DNA of the CDR3: TGTGCCAGCAGTCCATCAACAAATTCGGCCTACAATGAGCAGTTCTTC.